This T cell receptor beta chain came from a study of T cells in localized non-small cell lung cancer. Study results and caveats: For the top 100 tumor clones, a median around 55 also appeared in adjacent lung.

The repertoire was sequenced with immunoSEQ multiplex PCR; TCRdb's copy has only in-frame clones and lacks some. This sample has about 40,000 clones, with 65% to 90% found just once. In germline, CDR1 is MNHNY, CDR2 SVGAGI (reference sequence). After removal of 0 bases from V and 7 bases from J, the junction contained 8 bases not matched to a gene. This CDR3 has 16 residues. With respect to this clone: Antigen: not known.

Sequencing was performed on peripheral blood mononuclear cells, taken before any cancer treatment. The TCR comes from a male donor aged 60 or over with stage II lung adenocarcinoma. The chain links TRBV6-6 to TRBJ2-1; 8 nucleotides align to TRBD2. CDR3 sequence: CASSYSTSVLWNEQFF. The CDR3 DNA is TGTGCCAGCAGTTACTCGACTAGCGTCCTCTGGAATGAGCAGTTCTTC.